The T cell receptor (beta chain) described here comes from a study of Ad26.COV2.S vaccination and SARS-CoV-2 variants. The overall study: Vaccine-arm donor from the placebo-controlled COV1001 Ad26.COV2.S trial. Ad26.COV2.S was injected intramuscularly once or twice, 56 days apart.

Repertoires were generated with immunoSEQ multiplex PCR, while TCRdb's copy carries only in-frame clones and drops some. The data contain some 460,000 clones, approximately 90% of them singletons. With respect to this clone: As yet, its antigen is unknown.

As for treatment: some 19 received Ad26.COV2.S at low or high dose, single or two shots; about 5 received placebo; per-sample allocation not given. The samples date from day 63 after the first vaccine or placebo injection. Findings and limits, study-wide: In vaccinated individuals, spike-specific CD8+ and CD4+ T cell responses reportedly displayed substantial breadth.

This specimen was peripheral blood, taken in a trial of Ad26.COV2.S vaccine versus placebo. The receptor was isolated from a person aged 18-65 years who received the Ad26.COV2.S COVID-19 vaccine or a placebo.

The CDR3 DNA reads TGTGCCAGTAGTATCAGGATACAGAACACCGGGGAGCTGTTTTTT. Residues: CASSIRIQNTGELFF. The genes are TRBV19 and TRBJ2-2, with D hard to call. Germline V gives CDR1 LNHDA, CDR2 SQIVND (reference sequence). The CDR3 is 15 residues long. Trimming stripped 3 bases from V and 1 base from J, with 9 bases between.